Included here is one T cell receptor beta chain sequence, with context. A library of TCRbeta sequences, prepared with unique molecular identifiers, was generated. TCRdb itself ran the PCR reads through MiXCR, one entry per CDR3 protein. The sample carries more than 450,000 distinct CDR3 sequences, about 17% recorded once. CDR1 is ENHRY and CDR2 is SYGVKD in the germline V gene. The CDR3 runs 14 residues. V was trimmed by 8 bases and J by 0 bases, leaving 12 bases between them. The sample originates from a study of T-cell reconstitution after alpha-beta-depleted transplantation in children. The V call is TRBV10-3, the J call TRBJ2-3; D unresolved. This specimen consisted of PBMCs from the stem cell graft donor, obtained from the stem cell graft. The source of this sequence is a human donor who donated a stem cell graft to a child with acute lymphoblastic leukemia. The CDR3 bases are TGTGCCATCGCCTTTCGGTCTAGCACAGATACGCAGTATTTT. Residues: CAIAFRSSTDTQYF.